This T cell receptor (beta chain) was identified during a study of blood T cell repertoires in COVID-19. Study information: Researchers got acute and convalescent COVID-19 samples from the United States, Italy and Spain.

Original analysis: The assay estimated nucleated cells by amplifying reference gene primers. The table came from immunoSEQ multiplex PCR; TCRdb's copy has only in-frame clones and leaves some out. V and J calls and clone size are those listed in that table; D and trimming were worked out from the DNA. The data hold some 50,000 clones, with about 90% observed a single time. This CDR3 comprises 18 residues. Germline CDR1 and CDR2: LGHNA and YNFKEQ. The V gene end was trimmed by 0 bases and the J gene end by 5 bases; junction bases not matched to a gene: 14. Source material: peripheral blood. The clonotype was recovered from a human donor in a cohort sampled during active COVID-19. The chain carries TRBV4-2 and TRBJ2-5; 8 bases are a match to TRBD2. CDR3: CASSQDWSGAGVLETQYF. As DNA, the CDR3 is TGTGCCAGCAGCCAAGATTGGAGTGGAGCGGGAGTTCTGGAGACCCAGTACTTC.